This T cell receptor beta chain is from a study of CD8 T cells in Susac syndrome. Overall study results and limits: It was acknowledged in the study that the number of individuals who were included in its TCR sequencing and HLA analysis was relatively small.

A quantity of about 0.45 to 1 ug RNA underwent reverse transcription using random hexamers. TCR beta CDR3 was amplified by immunoSEQ covering 54 Vbeta and 13 Jbeta. TCRdb redid the calling of the immunoSEQ multiplex PCR reads with MiXCR, one entry per CDR3 protein. This sample has more than 65,000 distinct CDR3 sequences; around 96% occur once, and the top ten carry 0.56%. On this clonotype: Its antigen is currently unknown.

The study sequenced TCR beta in blood CD8+ and CD4+ T cells. The junction had 5 bases not matched to a gene; V was cut back by 0 bases and J by 2 bases. CDR1 is KGHSH, CDR2 LQKENI, per germline. The CDR3 is 17 amino acids. The receptor's source is a human donor with multiple sclerosis. The chain has TRBV18 and TRBJ2-1; TRBD1 matches at 9 bases. The sample comprised CD8+ T cells from PBMCs. The CDR3 spells CASSPPRRDRAYNEQFF. The CDR3 DNA is TGTGCCAGCTCACCACCGCGTAGGGACAGGGCCTACAATGAGCAGTTCTTC.